This T cell receptor (beta chain) is drawn from a study of cytomegalovirus exposure and HLA in healthy donors. Whole-study results and caveats: Among TCR beta chains of equal frequency, HLA-associated ones were more clonally expanded in a later analysis. A missense variant in DCLRE1C was later tied to TCR beta V- and J-gene trimming. One later analysis reportedly identified an Asian-associated ancestry cluster that showed fewer N-insertions than the approximately 700-donor mean.

Use of 60 Vbeta and 13 Jbeta primers characterized the PCR. Only in-frame clones appear in the TCRdb table, and some are missing; sequencing was by immunoSEQ multiplex PCR. The table records more than 95,000 clones, around 72% of them present only once. In regard to this clone: Its antigen is as yet unknown.

Germline V gives CDR1 DFQATT, CDR2 SNEGSKA (reference sequence). The CDR3 contains 11 residues. The sequence was obtained from a man aged 30-40 years in good health and CMV-seronegative. Source material: PBMCs. The J gene is TRBJ2-7, the V gene TRBV20-1; 9 bases map to TRBD1. This CDR3 is CSQGQGYEQYF. In DNA form, the CDR3 reads TGCAGCCAGGGACAGGGCTACGAGCAGTACTTC.